These T cell receptor beta chains were read from a single sample in a study of shared clonotypes between healthy human individuals. The data were produced by immunoSEQ multiplex PCR, yet TCRdb's version contains in-frame clones alone and is incomplete. The sample has 2,500,000 or so clones, 85% to 95% seen once. The sequencing input was naive CD4+ T cells from PBMCs. The receptors were gathered from a young man in good health. Some clones in this sample may be carry-over from other donors' samples. Both conserved end residues are part of each CDR3. D genes are given only for firm matches. A clone size is listed for some rows: how often the clone was seen (once, few, many), or a class if it is expanded.

>TRBJ1-4|.|.|TRBV18
CASSLLEKGEKLFF
TGTGCCAGCTCACTATTGGAAAAGGGTGAAAAACTGTTTTTT
>TRBJ2-3|.|TRBD2|TRBV11-3
CASSLGLAGAAAQYF
TGTGCCAGCAGCTTAGGACTAGCGGGCGCAGCGGCGCAGTATTTT
>TRBJ1-5|.|.|TRBV9
CASSAFAGLNQPQHF
TGTGCCAGCAGCGCCTTCGCAGGGCTGAATCAGCCCCAGCATTTT
>TRBJ2-6|.|.|TRBV7-9
CASSRGSGANVLTF
TGTGCCAGCAGCAGGGGCTCTGGGGCCAACGTCCTGACTTTC
>TRBJ1-1|once|.|TRBV11-2
CASSLDYGQPMNTEAFF
TGTGCCAGCAGCTTAGATTATGGCCAGCCCATGAACACTGAAGCTTTCTTT
>TRBJ2-7|once|.|TRBV5-8
CASGGIAYEQYF
TGTGCCAGCGGGGGGATAGCCTACGAGCAGTACTTC
>TRBJ2-7|.|.|TRBV6-6
CASSYRDDYEQYF
TGTGCCAGCAGTTATCGGGACGACTACGAGCAGTACTTC
>TRBJ2-7|.|.|TRBV27
CASRNRKTSYF
TGTGCCAGCAGGAACAGGAAAACGTCGTACTTC
>TRBJ1-1|few|.|TRBV6-5
CASTPRSLGVAFF
TGTGCCAGCACCCCTCGGTCGCTCGGGGTGGCTTTCTTT
>TRBJ2-5|.|TRBD2|TRBV4-1
CASSQALAGGQETQYF
TGCGCCAGCAGCCAGGCCCTAGCGGGAGGTCAAGAGACCCAGTACTTC
>TRBJ2-7|.|.|TRBV29-1
CSVGAATYEQYF
TGCAGCGTTGGCGCGGCCACCTACGAGCAGTACTTC
>TRBJ2-2|.|.|TRBV5-1
CASSRDGNTGELFF
TGCGCCAGCAGTCGGGACGGGAACACCGGGGAGCTGTTTTTT
>TRBJ2-2|.|.|TRBV18
CASSPSGELFF
TGTGCCAGCTCCCCCAGCGGGGAGCTGTTTTTT
>TRBJ2-1|once|TRBD1|TRBV7-9
CASSSGQLYNEQFF
TGTGCCAGCAGCTCGGGACAGTTATACAATGAGCAGTTCTTC
>TRBJ1-5|.|.|TRBV28
CASSFRAPHQPQHF
TGTGCCAGCAGTTTCAGGGCCCCTCATCAGCCCCAGCATTTT
>TRBJ2-1|.|.|TRBV7-7
CASSLGRGSYNEQFF
TGTGCCAGCAGCTTAGGGCGGGGTTCCTACAATGAGCAGTTCTTC
>TRBJ2-1|.|TRBD2|TRBV5-1
CASSRGGLADYSYNEQFF
TGCGCCAGCAGCAGGGGGGGACTAGCGGACTACTCCTACAATGAGCAGTTCTTC
>TRBJ2-7|.|.|TRBV7-9
CASSLGGGTYEQYF
TGTGCCAGCAGCTTAGGTGGCGGTACCTACGAGCAGTACTTC
>TRBJ2-5|.|.|TRBV5-1
CASSLVGGQIGETQYF
TGCGCCAGCAGCTTGGTGGGAGGACAAATCGGGGAGACCCAGTACTTC
>TRBJ1-1|once|.|TRBV7-9
CASSLQANTEAFF
TGTGCCAGCAGCTTACAAGCGAACACTGAAGCTTTCTTT
>TRBJ2-7|.|.|TRBV6-5
CASSLSRSSYEQYF
TGTGCCAGCAGTTTGAGTAGGTCCTCCTACGAGCAGTACTTC
>TRBJ2-1|.|TRBD1|TRBV11-3
CASSHGQGANNEQFF
TGTGCCAGCAGCCACGGACAGGGGGCTAACAATGAGCAGTTCTTC
>TRBJ1-5|.|.|TRBV27
CASRQDRFTDQPQHF
TGTGCCAGCAGACAAGACAGGTTCACCGATCAGCCCCAGCATTTT
>TRBJ1-1|.|.|TRBV5-4
CASSWGQVGTEAFF
TGTGCCAGCAGCTGGGGACAAGTGGGCACTGAAGCTTTCTTT
>TRBJ1-2|.|.|TRBV11-1
CASSSQPRVGYTF
TGTGCCAGCAGCTCTCAACCCAGGGTCGGCTACACCTTC
>TRBJ1-1|.|.|TRBV9
CASSVDRGGWAFF
TGTGCCAGCAGCGTAGATCGAGGGGGGTGGGCTTTCTTT
>TRBJ2-6|.|.|TRBV28
CASSDYDSGANVLTF
TGTGCCAGCAGCGACTACGACTCTGGGGCCAACGTCCTGACTTTC
>TRBJ2-7|.|.|TRBV7-8
CASSLGLGTVYEQYF
TGTGCCAGCAGCTTAGGGCTCGGGACCGTGTACGAGCAGTACTTC
>TRBJ2-1|.|.|TRBV6-1
CASSDRRASGYNEQFF
TGTGCCAGCAGTGACAGACGAGCAAGCGGTTACAATGAGCAGTTCTTC
>TRBJ2-7|.|TRBD2|TRBV7-2
CASSRLAGGYEQYF
TGTGCCAGCAGCCGCCTAGCGGGAGGCTACGAGCAGTACTTC
>TRBJ2-1|.|TRBD2|TRBV7-3
CASSLKRASGRSNEQFF
TGTGCCAGCAGCTTAAAACGGGCTAGCGGGAGGTCTAATGAGCAGTTCTTC
>TRBJ2-5|.|.|TRBV11-2
CASSLKLRFGETQYF
TGTGCCAGCAGCTTAAAGCTACGATTCGGAGAGACCCAGTACTTC
>TRBJ2-1|.|TRBD2|TRBV2
CASSDKGSGTYNEQFF
TGTGCCAGCAGTGATAAAGGTAGCGGGACGTACAATGAGCAGTTCTTC
>TRBJ1-5|.|.|TRBV6-5
CASSSWTGQPQHF
TGTGCCAGCAGTTCTTGGACGGGTCAGCCCCAGCATTTT
>TRBJ1-1|once|.|TRBV5-1
CASSGIQEPTAEAFF
TGCGCCAGCAGCGGGATACAGGAACCGACCGCTGAAGCTTTCTTT
>TRBJ2-7|once|.|TRBV25-1
CASSDGPYEQYF
TGTGCCAGCAGTGACGGACCCTACGAGCAGTACTTC
>TRBJ2-7|.|.|TRBV10-3
CATLRDEGMRFRKQYF
TGTGCCACCTTACGGGATGAGGGGATGCGATTTCGGAAGCAGTACTTC
>TRBJ1-1|.|.|TRBV28
CASSLGNTEAFF
TGTGCCAGCAGCCTCGGGAACACTGAAGCTTTCTTT
>TRBJ2-3|.|.|TRBV28
CASSLTGGDTQYF
TGTGCCAGCAGTTTAACCGGAGGGGATACGCAGTATTTT
>TRBJ1-2|.|.|TRBV7-9
CASSLYGDRGYTF
TGTGCCAGCAGCTTATATGGGGACCGGGGCTACACCTTC
>TRBJ2-2|once|.|TRBV2
CASRGLQPPKTGELFF
TGTGCCAGCAGGGGACTCCAACCCCCTAAAACCGGGGAGCTGTTTTTT
>TRBJ2-4|.|TRBD1|TRBV6-5
CASSSGTVSIQYF
TGTGCCAGCAGCTCCGGGACAGTCAGCATTCAGTACTTC
>TRBJ1-2|.|.|TRBV5-1
CASSPRDLIGYTF
TGCGCCAGCAGCCCAAGGGACCTTATTGGCTACACCTTC
>TRBJ1-1|.|TRBD1|TRBV4-2
CASSQVAGGSTEAFF
TGTGCCAGCAGCCAAGTGGCAGGGGGAAGTACTGAAGCTTTCTTT
>TRBJ2-2|.|.|TRBV7-9
CASSPLAGELFF
TGTGCCAGCAGCCCCCTCGCCGGGGAGCTGTTTTTT
>TRBJ2-3|.|.|TRBV5-1
CASRGAPSTDTQYF
TGCGCCAGCAGGGGGGCGCCCAGCACAGATACGCAGTATTTT
>TRBJ1-5|.|.|TRBV5-5
CASSLVSEALGHF
TGTGCCAGCAGCCTGGTGTCTGAGGCTCTCGGGCATTTT